Below are 3 T cell receptor beta chains sequenced from a single sample in a study of PD-1 blockade in classical Hodgkin lymphoma. The method was immunoSEQ multiplex PCR; TCRdb's version includes in-frame clones alone and lacks a portion of them. The sample lists 20,000 to 25,000 clones; about 73% were seen once. The time point: cycle 4 day 1 (C4D1), after 6 weeks of nivolumab. Each patient experienced a relapse that followed autologous stem cell transplantation, and brentuximab vedotin exposure varied. The sample here was peripheral blood mononuclear cells (PBMCs), taken before the fourth cycle of nivolumab. These receptor sequences come from a human donor with classical Hodgkin lymphoma.

This clone has a single count. The CDR3 DNA sequence: TGTGCCAGCAATCTAGCGGAAAGCACAGATACGCAGTATTTT. Translated: CASNLAESTDTQYF. V is TRBV7-8 and J is TRBJ2-3; 7 bases match TRBD2. J was trimmed by 0 bases and V by 7 bases; bases with no gene match: 4. The CDR3 spans 14 residues. Germline loops: CDR1 SGHVS, CDR2 FQNEAQ.

CDR3 nucleotide sequence: TGTGCCAGCAGTTACTCGATTACAGCTAGCAATCAGCCCCAGCATTTT. As protein: CASSYSITASNQPQHF. The gene calls are TRBV6-6 and TRBJ1-5; D is ambiguous. Trimming took 0 bases from V and 0 from J, leaving 9 bases between them. The CDR3 spans 16 residues. The V gene's germline CDR1 is MNHNY and CDR2 SVGAGI (reference sequence).

The chain carries TRBV6-6 and TRBJ2-2; D perhaps matches TRBD1 (7 bases). Trimming cost V 5 bases and J 4 bases, with 14 bases left between them. Germline CDR1 reads MNHNY; CDR2 reads SVGAGI (reference sequence). The CDR3 covers 15 residues. The CDR3: CASSGGGEVTGELFF. The CDR3 bases are TGTGCCAGCAGTGGAGGGGGCGAGGTCACCGGGGAGCTGTTTTTT.